What follows is one T cell receptor beta chain and its context. Time point noted: blood 4 weeks post-SBRT, at nephrectomy. Sample treatment: 15 Gy SBRT to primary tumor, nephrectomy 4 weeks later. This record belongs to a study of radiation and T cells in renal cell carcinoma. Clones were read by immunoSEQ multiplex PCR, and TCRdb kept only the in-frame ones, dropping some. The sample records under 100,000 clones, around four fifths being singletons. Per germline, CDR1 MNHEY and CDR2 SVGAGI. V shed 7 bases and J shed 3 bases, with 15 bases lying between them. The CDR3 contains 14 residues. This sample comprised blood, obtained from a patient whose treatment included radiotherapy and nephrectomy. The chain joins TRBV6-5 to TRBJ1-2, with D possibly being TRBD1 (6 bases). The sequence derives from a man aged 45 to 65 with renal cell carcinoma. CDR3 region: CASKGGFYDYGYTF. As DNA, the CDR3 is TGTGCCAGCAAGGGGGGTTTCTATGACTATGGCTACACCTTC.